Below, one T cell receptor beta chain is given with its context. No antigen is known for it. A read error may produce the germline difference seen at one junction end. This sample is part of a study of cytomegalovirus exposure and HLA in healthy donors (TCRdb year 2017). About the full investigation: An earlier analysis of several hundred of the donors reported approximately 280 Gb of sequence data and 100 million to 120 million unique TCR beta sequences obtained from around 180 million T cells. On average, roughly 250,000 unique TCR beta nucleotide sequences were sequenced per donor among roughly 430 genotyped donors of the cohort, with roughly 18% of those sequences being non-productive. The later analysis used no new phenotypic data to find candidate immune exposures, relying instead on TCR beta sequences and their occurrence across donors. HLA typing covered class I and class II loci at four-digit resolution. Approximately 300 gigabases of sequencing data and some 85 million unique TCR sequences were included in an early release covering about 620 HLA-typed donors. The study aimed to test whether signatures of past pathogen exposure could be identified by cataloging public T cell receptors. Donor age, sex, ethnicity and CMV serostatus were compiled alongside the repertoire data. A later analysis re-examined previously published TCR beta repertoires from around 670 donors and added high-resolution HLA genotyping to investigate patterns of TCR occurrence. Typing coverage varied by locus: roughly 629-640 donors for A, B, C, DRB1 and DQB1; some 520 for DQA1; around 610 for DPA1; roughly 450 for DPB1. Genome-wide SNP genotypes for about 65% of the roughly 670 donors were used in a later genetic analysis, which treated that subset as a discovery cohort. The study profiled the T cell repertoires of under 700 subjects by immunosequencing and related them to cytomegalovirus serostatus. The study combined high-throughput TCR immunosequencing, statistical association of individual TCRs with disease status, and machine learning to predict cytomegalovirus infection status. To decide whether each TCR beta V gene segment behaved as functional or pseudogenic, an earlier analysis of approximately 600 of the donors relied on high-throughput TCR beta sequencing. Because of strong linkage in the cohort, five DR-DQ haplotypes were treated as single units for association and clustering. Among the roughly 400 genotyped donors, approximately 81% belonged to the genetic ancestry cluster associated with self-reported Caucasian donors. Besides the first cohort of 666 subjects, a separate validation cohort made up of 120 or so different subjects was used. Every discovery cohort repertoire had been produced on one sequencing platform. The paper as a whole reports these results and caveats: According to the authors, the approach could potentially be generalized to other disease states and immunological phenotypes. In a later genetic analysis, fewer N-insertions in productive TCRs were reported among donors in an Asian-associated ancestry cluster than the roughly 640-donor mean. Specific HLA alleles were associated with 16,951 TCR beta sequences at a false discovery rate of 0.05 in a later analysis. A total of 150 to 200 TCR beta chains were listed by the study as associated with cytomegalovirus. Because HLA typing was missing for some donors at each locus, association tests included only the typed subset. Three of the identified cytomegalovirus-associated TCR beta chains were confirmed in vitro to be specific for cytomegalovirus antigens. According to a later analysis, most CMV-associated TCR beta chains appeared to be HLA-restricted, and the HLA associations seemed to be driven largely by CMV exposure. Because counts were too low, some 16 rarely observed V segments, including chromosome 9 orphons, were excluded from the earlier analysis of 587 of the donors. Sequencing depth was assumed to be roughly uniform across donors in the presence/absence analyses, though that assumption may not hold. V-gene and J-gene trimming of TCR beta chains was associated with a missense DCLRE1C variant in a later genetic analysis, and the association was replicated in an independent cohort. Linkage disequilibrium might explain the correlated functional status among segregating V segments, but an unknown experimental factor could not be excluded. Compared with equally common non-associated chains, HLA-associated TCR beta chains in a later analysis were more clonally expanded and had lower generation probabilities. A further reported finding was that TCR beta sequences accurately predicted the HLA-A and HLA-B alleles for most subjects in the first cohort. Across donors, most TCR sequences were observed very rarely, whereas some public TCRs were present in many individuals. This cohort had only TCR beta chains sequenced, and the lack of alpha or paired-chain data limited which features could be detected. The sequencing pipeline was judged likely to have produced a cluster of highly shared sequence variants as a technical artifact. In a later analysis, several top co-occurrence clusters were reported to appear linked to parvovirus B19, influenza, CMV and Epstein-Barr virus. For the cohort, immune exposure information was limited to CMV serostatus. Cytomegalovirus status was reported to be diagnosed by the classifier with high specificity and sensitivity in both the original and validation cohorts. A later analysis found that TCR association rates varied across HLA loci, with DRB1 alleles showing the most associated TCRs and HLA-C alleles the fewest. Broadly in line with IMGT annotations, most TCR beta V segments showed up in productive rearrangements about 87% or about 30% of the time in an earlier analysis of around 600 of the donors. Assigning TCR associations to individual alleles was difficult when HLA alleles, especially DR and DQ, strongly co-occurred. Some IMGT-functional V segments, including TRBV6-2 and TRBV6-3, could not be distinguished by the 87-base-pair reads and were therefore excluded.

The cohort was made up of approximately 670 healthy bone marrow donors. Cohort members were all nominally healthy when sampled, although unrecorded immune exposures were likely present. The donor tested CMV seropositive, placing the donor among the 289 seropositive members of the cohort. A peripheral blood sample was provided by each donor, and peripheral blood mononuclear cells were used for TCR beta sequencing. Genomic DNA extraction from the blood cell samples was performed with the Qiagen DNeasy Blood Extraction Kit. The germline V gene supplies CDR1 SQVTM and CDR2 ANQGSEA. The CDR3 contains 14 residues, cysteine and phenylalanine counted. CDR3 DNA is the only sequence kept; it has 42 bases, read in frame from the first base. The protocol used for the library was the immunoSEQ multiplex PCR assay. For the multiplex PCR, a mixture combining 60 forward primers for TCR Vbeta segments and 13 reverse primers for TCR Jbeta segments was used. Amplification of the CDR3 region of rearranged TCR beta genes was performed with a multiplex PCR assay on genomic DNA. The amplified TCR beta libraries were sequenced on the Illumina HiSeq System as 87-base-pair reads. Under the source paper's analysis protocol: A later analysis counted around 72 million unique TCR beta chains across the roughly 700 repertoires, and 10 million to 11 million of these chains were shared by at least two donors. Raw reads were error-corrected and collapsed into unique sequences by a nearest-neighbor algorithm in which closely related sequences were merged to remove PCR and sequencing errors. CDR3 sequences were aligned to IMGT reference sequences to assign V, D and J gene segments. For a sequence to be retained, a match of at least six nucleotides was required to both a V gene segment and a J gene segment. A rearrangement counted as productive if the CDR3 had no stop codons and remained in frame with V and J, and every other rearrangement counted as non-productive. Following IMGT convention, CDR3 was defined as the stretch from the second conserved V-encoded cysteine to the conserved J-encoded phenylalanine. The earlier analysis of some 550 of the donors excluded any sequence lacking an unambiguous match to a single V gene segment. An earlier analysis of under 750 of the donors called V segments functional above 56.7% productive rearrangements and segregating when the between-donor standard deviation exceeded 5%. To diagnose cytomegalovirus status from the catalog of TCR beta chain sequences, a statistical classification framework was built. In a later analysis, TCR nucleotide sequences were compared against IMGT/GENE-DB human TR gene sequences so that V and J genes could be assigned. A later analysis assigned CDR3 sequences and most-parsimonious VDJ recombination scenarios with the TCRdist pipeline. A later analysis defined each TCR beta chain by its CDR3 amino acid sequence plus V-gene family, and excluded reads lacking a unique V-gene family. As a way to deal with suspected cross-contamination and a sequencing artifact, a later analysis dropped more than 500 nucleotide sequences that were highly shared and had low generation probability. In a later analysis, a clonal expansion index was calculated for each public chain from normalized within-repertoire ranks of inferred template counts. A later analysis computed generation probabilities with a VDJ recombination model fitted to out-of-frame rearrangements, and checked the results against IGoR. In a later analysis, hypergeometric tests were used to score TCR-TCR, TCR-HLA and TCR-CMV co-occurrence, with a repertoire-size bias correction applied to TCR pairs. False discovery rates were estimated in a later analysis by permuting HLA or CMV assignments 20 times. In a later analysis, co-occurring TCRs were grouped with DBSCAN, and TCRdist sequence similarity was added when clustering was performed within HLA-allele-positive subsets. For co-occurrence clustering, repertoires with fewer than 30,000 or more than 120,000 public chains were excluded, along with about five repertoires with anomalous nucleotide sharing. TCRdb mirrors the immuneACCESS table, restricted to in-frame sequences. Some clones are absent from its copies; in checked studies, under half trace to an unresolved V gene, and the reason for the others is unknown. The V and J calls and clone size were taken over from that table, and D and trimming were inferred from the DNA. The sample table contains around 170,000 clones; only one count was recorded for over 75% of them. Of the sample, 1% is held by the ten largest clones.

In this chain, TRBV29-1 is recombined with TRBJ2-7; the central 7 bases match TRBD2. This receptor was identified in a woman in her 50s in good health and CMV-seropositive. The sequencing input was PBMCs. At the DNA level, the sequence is TGCAGCATTGAGCGGGATTCTAGCTCCTACGAGCAGTACTTC. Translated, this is CSIERDSSSYEQYF.